This T cell receptor beta chain comes out of a study of identical twins. This clonotype turned up a few times. Template switching added a universal primer binding site, and final cDNA carried unique molecular identifiers. Via MiXCR, TCRdb re-called the 5' RACE reads, giving one row per CDR3 protein. The data show approximately 590,000 distinct CDR3 sequences, with around 9.6% seen just once and around 3.1% held by the top ten. In addition, the sample was reused for a study of yellow fever vaccine responses in identical twins.

The specimen sequenced was PBMCs. The source of this sequence is a woman aged 18-29 years in good health.

The CDR3 loop reads CASQTSGQETQYF. For the CDR3, the DNA is TGCGCCAGCCAGACTAGCGGCCAAGAGACCCAGTACTTC. The chain employs TRBV5-1 and TRBJ2-5; 9 nucleotides agree with TRBD2. CDR3 length: 13 residues. In germline, CDR1 is SGHRS, CDR2 YFSETQ. V lost 7 bases and J lost 1; bases outside the gene matches: 2.